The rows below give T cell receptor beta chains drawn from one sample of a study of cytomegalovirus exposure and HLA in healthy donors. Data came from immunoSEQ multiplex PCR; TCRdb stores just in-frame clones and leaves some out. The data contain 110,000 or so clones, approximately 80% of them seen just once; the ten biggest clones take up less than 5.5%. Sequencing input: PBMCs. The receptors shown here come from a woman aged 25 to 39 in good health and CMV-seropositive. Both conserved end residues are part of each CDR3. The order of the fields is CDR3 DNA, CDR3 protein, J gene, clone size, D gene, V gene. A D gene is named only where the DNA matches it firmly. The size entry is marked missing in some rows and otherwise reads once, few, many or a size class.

CDR3 DNA: TGTGCCAGTAGTGCACTTCCGGGACAAGCCTATGGCTACACCTTC; CDR3 protein: CASSALPGQAYGYTF; J gene: TRBJ1-2; clone size: once; D gene: .; V gene: TRBV19
CDR3 DNA: TGTGCCAGTATGCATGAGGAGAACACTGAAGCTTTCTTT; CDR3 protein: CASMHEENTEAFF; J gene: TRBJ1-1; clone size: .; D gene: .; V gene: TRBV19
CDR3 DNA: TGTGCCAGTAGATTTACCGGGACAGGTGGAAACACCATATATTTT; CDR3 protein: CASRFTGTGGNTIYF; J gene: TRBJ1-3; clone size: .; D gene: TRBD1; V gene: TRBV19
CDR3 DNA: TGTGCCATCAGTGAGGTGACTAGCGGAAGCTCCTACGAGCAGTACTTC; CDR3 protein: CAISEVTSGSSYEQYF; J gene: TRBJ2-7; clone size: .; D gene: TRBD2; V gene: TRBV10-3
CDR3 DNA: TGTGCCAGCGCTGACAGGGGGCGGTACGAGCAGTACTTC; CDR3 protein: CASADRGRYEQYF; J gene: TRBJ2-7; clone size: .; D gene: TRBD1; V gene: TRBV19
CDR3 DNA: TGTGCCAGCGAGCGGGAGTTTAACAATGAGCAGTTCTTC; CDR3 protein: CASEREFNNEQFF; J gene: TRBJ2-1; clone size: few; D gene: TRBD2; V gene: TRBV11-3
CDR3 DNA: TGTGCCAGCTTAACCCGGACAGGAGGAAACACTGAAGCTTTCTTT; CDR3 protein: CASLTRTGGNTEAFF; J gene: TRBJ1-1; clone size: .; D gene: TRBD1; V gene: TRBV18
CDR3 DNA: TGTGCCAGTAGTATAGATCACGCTAGCGGGAGTTACTACGAGCAGTACTTC; CDR3 protein: CASSIDHASGSYYEQYF; J gene: TRBJ2-7; clone size: many; D gene: TRBD2; V gene: TRBV19
CDR3 DNA: TGTGCCAGCACCAGAGGGGGGGGGAAAGATACGCAGTATTTT; CDR3 protein: CASTRGGGKDTQYF; J gene: TRBJ2-3; clone size: .; D gene: .; V gene: TRBV27
CDR3 DNA: TGTGCCTCTCCGGACTTGACTGGAAACACCATATATTTT; CDR3 protein: CASPDLTGNTIYF; J gene: TRBJ1-3; clone size: .; D gene: .; V gene: TRBV30
CDR3 DNA: TGTGCCAGCAGTTACCTGACAGGGGATACTGAAGCTTTCTTT; CDR3 protein: CASSYLTGDTEAFF; J gene: TRBJ1-1; clone size: .; D gene: TRBD1; V gene: TRBV6-5